This is a list of T cell receptor beta chains from one sample in a study of beta chain features in type 1 diabetes. This table comes from immunoSEQ multiplex PCR, and its TCRdb copy is limited to in-frame clones, with some not included. The sample yields roughly 230,000 clones, approximately 10% seen once. The sequencing sample was made of naive CD4+ T cells from blood. These receptors originate from a man between 25 and 39 years old with type 1 diabetes. CDR3s include the opening cysteine and the closing phenylalanine or tryptophan. The D gene is left open where the match is weak. The size of a clone is reported for some rows only, either as once, few or many, or as a class for expanded clones.

j_gene,d_gene,abundance,v_gene,CDR3aa,CDR3nt
TRBJ2-1,NA,few,TRBV5-1,CASSSGDSPVRYNEQFF,TGCGCCAGCAGCTCTGGGGACTCGCCCGTAAGGTACAATGAGCAGTTCTTC
TRBJ2-5,NA,few,TRBV5-4,CASSSRETQYF,TGTGCCAGCAGCTCCCGGGAGACCCAGTACTTC
TRBJ2-5,NA,NA,TRBV7-3,CASSLTIGETQYF,TGTGCCAGCAGCCTCACGATCGGAGAGACCCAGTACTTC
TRBJ2-7,NA,NA,TRBV18,CASSLDSTYEQYF,TGTGCCAGCTCACTAGACAGTACCTACGAGCAGTACTTC
TRBJ1-2,NA,few,TRBV4-2,CASSQASGSYGYTF,TGTGCCAGCAGCCAGGCTTCGGGGAGCTATGGCTACACCTTC
TRBJ2-5,NA,few,TRBV4-3,CASSQDHRKKQTQYF,TGCGCCAGCAGCCAAGATCACAGGAAAAAACAGACCCAGTACTTC
TRBJ2-3,TRBD2,NA,TRBV7-9,CASSISGGADTQYF,TGTGCCAGCAGCATCAGCGGGGGGGCAGATACGCAGTATTTT
TRBJ2-3,TRBD2,NA,TRBV27,CASSHRGGPGDTQYF,TGTGCCAGCAGTCACCGGGGGGGGCCCGGAGATACGCAGTATTTT
TRBJ1-2,NA,NA,TRBV5-6,CASSLTASGGYGYTF,TGTGCCAGCAGCTTGACGGCGTCCGGAGGGTATGGCTACACCTTC
TRBJ2-3,TRBD2,few,TRBV7-2,CASSLGLAGVTDTQYF,TGTGCCAGCAGCTTGGGACTAGCGGGGGTCACAGATACGCAGTATTTT
TRBJ2-7,TRBD2,NA,TRBV7-9,CASSTSGGVHEQYF,TGTGCCAGCAGCACTAGCGGGGGAGTCCACGAGCAGTACTTC
TRBJ2-5,NA,NA,TRBV7-3,CASSLAGGETQYF,TGTGCCAGCAGCTTAGCAGGGGGGGAGACCCAGTACTTC
TRBJ1-2,TRBD1,NA,TRBV6-5,CASSYLGTGYGYTF,TGTGCCAGCAGTTACCTTGGGACAGGTTATGGCTACACCTTC
TRBJ1-2,NA,few,TRBV2,CASSVMGFLYGYTF,TGTGCCAGCAGTGTCATGGGCTTTCTCTATGGCTACACCTTC
TRBJ2-3,NA,few,TRBV18,CASSGGSTDTQYF,TGTGCCAGCTCCGGGGGTAGCACAGATACGCAGTATTTT
TRBJ1-4,TRBD1,few,TRBV15,CATSRDQGGNKEKLFF,TGTGCCACCAGCAGAGATCAAGGGGGCAATAAGGAAAAACTGTTTTTT
TRBJ2-5,NA,few,TRBV7-9,CASSSKKGGGETQYF,TGTGCCAGCAGCTCAAAAAAGGGAGGTGGAGAGACCCAGTACTTC
TRBJ2-1,NA,NA,TRBV5-1,CASSLEENEQFF,TGCGCCAGCAGCTTGGAGGAGAATGAGCAGTTCTTC
TRBJ2-2,NA,NA,TRBV15,CATSRDLSSDLSGELFF,TGTGCCACCAGCAGAGATTTGTCTAGCGATCTCTCCGGGGAGCTGTTTTTT
TRBJ2-3,NA,NA,TRBV4-1,CASSPSPDTQYF,TGCGCCAGCAGCCCGAGCCCGGATACGCAGTATTTT
TRBJ1-5,NA,NA,TRBV4-1,CASSQDRGYQPQHF,TGCGCCAGCAGCCAAGATAGGGGATATCAGCCCCAGCATTTT
TRBJ1-5,NA,few,TRBV12-5,CASGLVGQPQHF,TGTGCTAGTGGTTTGGTTGGCCAGCCCCAGCATTTT